This T cell receptor beta chain came from a study of cytomegalovirus exposure and HLA in healthy donors. Germline CDR1 reads MDHEN; CDR2 reads SYDVKM. The CDR3 length is 20 residues. Trimming took 1 base from V and 0 from J; bases not matched to a gene: 14. Study-wide results and limits: Many donors shared some public TCRs, even though most TCR sequences were rare. The authors listed roughly 150 TCR beta chains as cytomegalovirus-associated. Per published reports, the classifier diagnosed cytomegalovirus status with high specificity and sensitivity. Specificity for CMV antigens was confirmed in vitro for three of the CMV-associated chains.

Some clones are missing from TCRdb's copy, which holds only in-frame ones; the method was immunoSEQ multiplex PCR. The data show about 280,000 clones, 88% seen once. A remark on this clone: Its antigen is not known.

The chain couples TRBV28 to TRBJ1-2; 10 nucleotides agree with TRBD1. This receptor was taken from a woman aged 18-29 years in good health and CMV-seronegative. Sequencing was carried out using PBMCs. The CDR3 sequence: CASSLYPPRQGALTNYGYTF. In DNA form, the CDR3 reads TGTGCCAGCAGTTTATACCCCCCCCGACAGGGGGCCCTAACTAACTATGGCTACACCTTC.